This T cell receptor beta chain stems from a study of response to subunit inactivated influenza vaccine. Findings of the study overall: It was suggested by the authors that few new T cells are recruited by each seasonal influenza vaccination.

Points on this clonotype: What it binds is not known.

One entry per CDR3 protein, called by TCRdb with MiXCR from the RT-PCR reads. Found here are under 200,000 distinct CDR3 sequences, less than 15% of them singletons; the top ten hold 25% to 30%. V was cut by 0 bases and J by 1 base, with 10 bases left in between. Germline-derived CDR1 and CDR2 are LNHDA and SQIVND (reference sequence). The CDR3 length is 16 residues. A further study also used this sample, focusing on T cells expressing NK-cell markers. That investigation notes: The cDNA for TCR beta came from 5'RACE template switching with UMIs.

Material: CD8+ T cells sorted from PBMCs, obtained approximately 12 days after vaccination. The sequence came from a man aged 45 to 65 who received an inactivated influenza vaccine. This sequence joins TRBV19 and TRBJ2-1; D not certain. This CDR3 reads CASSIDRWGSYNEQFF. In nucleotides, the CDR3 is TGTGCCAGTAGTATAGATCGTTGGGGTTCCTACAATGAGCAGTTCTTC.